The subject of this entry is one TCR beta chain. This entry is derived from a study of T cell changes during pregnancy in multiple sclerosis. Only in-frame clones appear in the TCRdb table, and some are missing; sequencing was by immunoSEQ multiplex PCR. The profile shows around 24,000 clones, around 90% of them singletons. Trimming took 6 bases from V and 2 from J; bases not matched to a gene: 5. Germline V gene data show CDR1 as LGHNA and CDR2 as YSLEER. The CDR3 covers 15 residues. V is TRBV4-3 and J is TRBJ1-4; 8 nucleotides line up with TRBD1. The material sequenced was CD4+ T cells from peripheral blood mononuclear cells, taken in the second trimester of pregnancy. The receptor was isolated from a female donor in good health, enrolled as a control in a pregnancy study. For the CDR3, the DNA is TGCGCCAGCAGTTTGTCAGGGGGCACTAATGAAAAACTGTTTTTT. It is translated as CASSLSGGTNEKLFF.